The 16 T cell receptor beta chains listed next were all sequenced from one sample in a study of shared clonotypes between healthy human individuals. This table comes from immunoSEQ multiplex PCR, and its TCRdb copy is limited to in-frame clones, with some not included. The table lists approximately 320,000 clones, about 74% of them singletons. Sequencing was carried out using memory CD4+ T cells sorted from blood. The subset was: CD45RA-negative fraction. The receptors shown here come from a man aged 25-40 years in good health.

This clone was seen at least ten times. The V gene is TRBV18, the J gene TRBJ2-1; tentative D call: TRBD1 (5 bases). Trimming removed 3 bases from V and 4 bases from J, with 13 bases in between. Germline V gene sequence: CDR1 KGHSH, CDR2 LQKENI. The CDR3 is made up of 15 amino acids. The CDR3 region has the DNA TGTGCCAGCTCACCGGGGCTAGTATCGTACAATGAGCAGTTCTTC. This gives the protein CASSPGLVSYNEQFF.

The chain recombines TRBV5-1 with TRBJ2-1; perhaps TRBD1 as D (5 bases). The CDR3 runs 15 residues. CDR1 and CDR2 (germline): SGHRS, YFSETQ. V gave up 0 bases and J gave up 6 bases, with 13 bases separating them. Written as DNA, the CDR3 is TGCGCCAGCAGCTTGGAAGCCTTTAGGGGCAATGAGCAGTTCTTC. Its protein is CASSLEAFRGNEQFF.

The chain joins TRBV10-1 to TRBJ2-1; TRBD1 agrees at 9 bases. CDR1 and CDR2 from the germline V gene are WNHNN and SYGVQD (reference sequence). The CDR3 is 17 amino acids. J was trimmed by 6 bases and V by 7 bases; bases with no gene match: 16. CDR3 sequence: CASTLPMGQGISNEQFF. Written as DNA, the CDR3 is TGCGCCAGCACCCTTCCCATGGGACAGGGAATCTCCAATGAGCAGTTCTTC.

This rearrangement joins TRBV2 to TRBJ2-7; D unresolved. The length of the CDR3 is 11 residues. Germline values: CDR1 SNHLY, CDR2 FYNNEI. Trimming pared 5 bases from V and 3 bases from J, leaving 5 bases between. The CDR3 sequence: CASSLRYEQYF. The CDR3 coding sequence is TGTGCCAGCAGTTTGCGCTACGAGCAGTACTTC.

The chain has TRBV10-3 and TRBJ2-7; either TRBD1 or TRBD2 may fit D (5 bases each). The CDR3 is 14 residues long. Germline lookup yields CDR1 ENHRY and CDR2 SYGVKD. The V end was cut by 4 bases, the J end by 7 bases, with 17 bases between. The chain's CDR3 is CAISGKTDWGEQYF. For the CDR3, the DNA is TGTGCCATCAGTGGGAAGACAGATTGGGGGGAGCAGTACTTC.

This chain connects TRBV28 to TRBJ1-2; D gene ambiguous. The CDR3 has 15 amino acids. With 7 bases removed from V and 4 bases from J, the gap between germline ends came to 19 bases. CDR1 and CDR2 (germline): MDHEN, SYDVKM. Here the CDR3 DNA reads TGTGCCAGCACCCCTTACCGCAAACGGAGCTATGGCTACACCTTC. As protein: CASTPYRKRSYGYTF.

The J gene is TRBJ1-1, the V gene TRBV10-1; a weak D match, TRBD1 (5 bases). Germline values: CDR1 WNHNN, CDR2 SYGVQD (reference sequence). This CDR3 contains 14 residues. V was cut by 3 bases and J by 4 bases, with 12 bases left in between. The CDR3 nucleotides read TGCGCCAGCAGTGATGTAGGGACTGGCACTGAAGCTTTCTTT. It specifies CASSDVGTGTEAFF.

This chain joins TRBV5-6 and TRBJ1-3; tentatively, D is TRBD1 (6 bases). CDR1 is SGHDT, CDR2 YYEEEE, per germline. The CDR3 has 15 residues. The V end was cut by 1 base, the J end by 1 base, with 9 bases between. CDR3: CASSLPTGSGNTIYF. DNA of the CDR3: TGTGCCAGCAGCTTGCCTACAGGGTCTGGAAACACCATATATTTT. The full variable domain, with the rest looked up from reference TRBV5-6 and TRBJ1-3, is DAGVTQSPTHLIKTRGQQVTLRCSPKSGHDTVSWYQQALGQGPQFIFQYYEEEERQRGNFPDRFSGHQFPNYSSELNVNALLLGDSALYLCASSLPTGSGNTIYFGEGSWLTVV.

The V gene is TRBV15, the J gene TRBJ2-5; 10 bases line up with TRBD2. Per the germline V gene, CDR1 is LNHNV and CDR2 is YYDKDF (reference sequence). The CDR3 runs 17 residues. V gave up 2 bases and J gave up 3 bases; unmatched junction bases: 9. CDR3 coding DNA: TGTGCCACCAGCAGACCCACCCTAAGCGGGAGGGAAGAGACCCAGTACTTC. Protein: CATSRPTLSGREETQYF.

The chain combines TRBV28 with TRBJ2-5; D is perhaps TRBD1 or TRBD2 (5 bases each). CDR1 is MDHEN, CDR2 SYDVKM, per germline. The CDR3 is 14 residues long. Between the trimmed V and J ends, which lost 2 bases and 9 bases, there was a span of 16 bases. CDR3 protein: CASSLGGPLDSQYF. The CDR3 DNA reads TGTGCCAGCAGTTTAGGGGGTCCCCTGGATTCCCAGTACTTC.

The chain couples TRBV5-1 to TRBJ2-3; 8 bases match TRBD1. V was clipped by 0 bases and J by 5 bases; unmatched bases: 5. The V gene's germline CDR1 is SGHRS and CDR2 YFSETQ. This CDR3 spans 15 amino acids. The CDR3 loop is CASSLGAGGVDTQYF. The CDR3 DNA follows: TGCGCCAGCAGCTTGGGGGCAGGGGGCGTAGATACGCAGTATTTT.

The rearrangement joins TRBV19 to TRBJ2-5, with TRBD2 as a possible D gene (5 bases). V lost 2 bases, J lost 3 bases, and 10 bases lay in between. Germline-derived CDR1 and CDR2 are LNHDA and SQIVND (reference sequence). This CDR3 has 14 amino acids. This CDR3 reads CASSISPGKETQYF. The DNA for the CDR3 is TGTGCCAGTAGTATAAGCCCGGGAAAAGAGACCCAGTACTTC.

The chain carries TRBV21-1 and TRBJ2-7; the tabulated D call, TRBD2, remains unverified against the DNA. TRBV21-1 is a known pseudogene. The CDR3 loop spans 16 amino acids. Here the CDR3 reads CASTKGTSESSYEQYF. CDR3 DNA sequence: TGTGCCAGCACCAAGGGGACTAGCGAAAGCTCCTACGAGCAGTACTTC.

There are a few counts of this clone. The genes are TRBV5-1 and TRBJ2-5; D is ambiguous. Germline V gene lookup returns CDR1 SGHRS and CDR2 YFSETQ. V was clipped by 4 bases and J by 3 bases, with 4 bases between them. The CDR3 sequence is 11 residues long. The CDR3 protein is CASSEKETQYF. The CDR3 coding sequence is TGCGCCAGCAGCGAAAAAGAGACCCAGTACTTC.

V is TRBV2 and J is TRBJ2-7, with 8 bases that match TRBD2. The germline CDR1 and CDR2 sequences are SNHLY and FYNNEI. This CDR3 has 14 amino acids. With 5 bases clipped from V and 1 base from J, the junction kept 4 bases outside the gene matches. CDR3: CASSITGGSYEQYF. The DNA of the CDR3 is TGTGCCAGCAGTATAACGGGAGGGTCCTACGAGCAGTACTTC.

The genes are TRBV11-2 and TRBJ2-3, with no clear D. V was cut by 5 bases and J by 7 bases, with 7 bases left in between. Germline V gene sequence: CDR1 SGHAT, CDR2 FQNNGV. The CDR3 sequence is 11 residues long. DNA for the CDR3: TGTGCCAGCAGCCCGTCCCATACGCAGTATTTT. Its protein is CASSPSHTQYF.